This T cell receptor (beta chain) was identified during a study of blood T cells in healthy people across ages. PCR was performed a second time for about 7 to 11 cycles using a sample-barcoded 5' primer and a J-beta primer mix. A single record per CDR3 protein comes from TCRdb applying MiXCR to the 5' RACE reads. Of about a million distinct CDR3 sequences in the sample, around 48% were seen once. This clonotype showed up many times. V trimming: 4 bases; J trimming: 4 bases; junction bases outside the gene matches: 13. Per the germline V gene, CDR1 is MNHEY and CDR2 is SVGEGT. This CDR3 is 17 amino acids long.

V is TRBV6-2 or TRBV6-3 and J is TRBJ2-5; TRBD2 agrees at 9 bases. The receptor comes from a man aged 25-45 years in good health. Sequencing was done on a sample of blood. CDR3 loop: CASSFRPDEREAETQYF. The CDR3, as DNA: TGTGCCAGCAGTTTCCGCCCGGACGAGCGGGAGGCAGAGACCCAGTACTTC.